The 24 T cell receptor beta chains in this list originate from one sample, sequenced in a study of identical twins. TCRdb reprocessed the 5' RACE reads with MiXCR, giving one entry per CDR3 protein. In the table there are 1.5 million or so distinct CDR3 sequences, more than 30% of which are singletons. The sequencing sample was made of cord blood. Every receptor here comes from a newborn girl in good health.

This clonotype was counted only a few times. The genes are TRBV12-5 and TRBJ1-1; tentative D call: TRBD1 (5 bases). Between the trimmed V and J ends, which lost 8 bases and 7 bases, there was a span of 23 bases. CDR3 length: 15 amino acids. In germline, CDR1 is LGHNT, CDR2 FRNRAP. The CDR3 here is CASRWGGNSVGEAFF. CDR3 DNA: TGTGCTAGTCGGTGGGGCGGGAATTCGGTCGGTGAAGCTTTCTTT.

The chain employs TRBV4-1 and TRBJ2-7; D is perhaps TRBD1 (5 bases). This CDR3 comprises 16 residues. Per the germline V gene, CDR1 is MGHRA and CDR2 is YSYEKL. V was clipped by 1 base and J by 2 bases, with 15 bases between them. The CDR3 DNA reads TGCGCCAGCAGCCAAGGGGGCAGGAGCATTCCCTACGAGCAGTACTTC. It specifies CASSQGGRSIPYEQYF.

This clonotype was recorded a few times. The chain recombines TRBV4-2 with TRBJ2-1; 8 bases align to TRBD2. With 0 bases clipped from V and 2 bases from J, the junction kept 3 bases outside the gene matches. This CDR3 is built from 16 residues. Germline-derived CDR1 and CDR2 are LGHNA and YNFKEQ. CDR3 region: CASSQDPGGAYNEQFF. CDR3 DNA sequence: TGTGCCAGCAGCCAAGATCCGGGGGGGGCCTACAATGAGCAGTTCTTC.

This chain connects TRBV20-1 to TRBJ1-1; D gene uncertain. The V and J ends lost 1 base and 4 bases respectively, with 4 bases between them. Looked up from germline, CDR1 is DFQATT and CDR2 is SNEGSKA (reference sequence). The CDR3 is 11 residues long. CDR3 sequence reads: CSARVVTEAFF. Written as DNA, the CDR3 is TGCAGTGCTAGAGTCGTCACTGAAGCTTTCTTT.

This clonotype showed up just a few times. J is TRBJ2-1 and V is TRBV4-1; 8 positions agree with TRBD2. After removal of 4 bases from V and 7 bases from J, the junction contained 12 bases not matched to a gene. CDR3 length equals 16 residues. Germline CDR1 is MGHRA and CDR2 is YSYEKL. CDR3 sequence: CASSRIAGPPRNEQFF. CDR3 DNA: TGCGCCAGCAGCCGCATAGCGGGGCCCCCTCGGAATGAGCAGTTCTTC.

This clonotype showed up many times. The CDR3 region has the DNA TGCAGCGTTGAAGATGGGACAGGGGGCTACGAGCAGTACTTC. It encodes CSVEDGTGGYEQYF. The chain couples TRBV29-1 to TRBJ2-7; TRBD1 matches 11 bases. Germline V gene data show CDR1 as SQVTM and CDR2 as ANQGSEA. This CDR3 spans 14 amino acids. V lost 0 bases, J lost 3 bases, and 1 base stayed unmatched.

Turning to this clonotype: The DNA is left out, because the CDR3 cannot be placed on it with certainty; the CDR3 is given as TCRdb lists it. The CDR3: CASSTSGLAGFRGEQFF. This rearrangement joins TRBV6-5 to TRBJ2-1; the table names TRBD2, a call not compared with the DNA. Germline-derived CDR1 and CDR2 are MNHEY and SVGAGI. Counting both end residues, the CDR3 totals 17 amino acids.

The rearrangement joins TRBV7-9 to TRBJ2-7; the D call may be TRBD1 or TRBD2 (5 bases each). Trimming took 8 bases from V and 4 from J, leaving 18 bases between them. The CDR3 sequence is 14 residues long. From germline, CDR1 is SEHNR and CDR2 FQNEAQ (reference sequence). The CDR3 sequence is CASRALRGGYEQYF. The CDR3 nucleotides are TGTGCCAGCCGGGCTTTGAGGGGCGGGTACGAGCAGTACTTC.

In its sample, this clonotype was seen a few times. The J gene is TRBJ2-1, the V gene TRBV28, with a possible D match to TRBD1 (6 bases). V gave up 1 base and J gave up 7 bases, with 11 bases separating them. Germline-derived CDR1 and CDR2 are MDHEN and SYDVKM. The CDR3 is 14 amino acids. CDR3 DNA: TGTGCCAGCAGTTTATCGGCCACAGGGAATGAGCAGTTCTTC. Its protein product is CASSLSATGNEQFF.

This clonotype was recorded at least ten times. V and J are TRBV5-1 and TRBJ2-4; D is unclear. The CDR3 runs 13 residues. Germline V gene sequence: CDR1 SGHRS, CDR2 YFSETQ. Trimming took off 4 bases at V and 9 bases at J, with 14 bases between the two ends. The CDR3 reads CASSGHVESIQYF. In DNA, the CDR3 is TGCGCCAGCAGCGGCCACGTCGAAAGCATTCAGTACTTC.

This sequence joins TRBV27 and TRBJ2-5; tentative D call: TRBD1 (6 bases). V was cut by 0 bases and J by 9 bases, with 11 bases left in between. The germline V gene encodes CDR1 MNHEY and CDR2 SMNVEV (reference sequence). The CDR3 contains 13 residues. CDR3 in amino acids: CASSLSWKGAQYF. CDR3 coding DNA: TGTGCCAGCAGTTTATCGTGGAAGGGGGCCCAGTACTTC.

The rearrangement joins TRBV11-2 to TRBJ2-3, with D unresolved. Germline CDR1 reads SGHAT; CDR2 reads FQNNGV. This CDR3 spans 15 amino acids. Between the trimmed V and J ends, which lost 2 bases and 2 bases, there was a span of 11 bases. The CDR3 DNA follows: TGTGCCAGCAGCTTAAGGACCTGGTCCACAGATACGCAGTATTTT. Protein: CASSLRTWSTDTQYF.

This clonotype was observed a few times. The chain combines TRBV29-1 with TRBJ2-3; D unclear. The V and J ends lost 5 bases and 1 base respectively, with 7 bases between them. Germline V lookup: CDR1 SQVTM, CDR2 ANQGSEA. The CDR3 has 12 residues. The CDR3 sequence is CSVLRGTDTQYF. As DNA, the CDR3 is TGCAGCGTTTTAAGGGGCACAGATACGCAGTATTTT.

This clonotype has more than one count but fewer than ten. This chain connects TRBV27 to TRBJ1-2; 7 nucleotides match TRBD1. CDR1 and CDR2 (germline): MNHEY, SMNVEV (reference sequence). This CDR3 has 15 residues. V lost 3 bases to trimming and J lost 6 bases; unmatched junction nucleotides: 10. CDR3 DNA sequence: TGTGCCAGCAGTTTGGGCAGGGGGAGTTCAAATGGCTACACCTTC. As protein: CASSLGRGSSNGYTF.

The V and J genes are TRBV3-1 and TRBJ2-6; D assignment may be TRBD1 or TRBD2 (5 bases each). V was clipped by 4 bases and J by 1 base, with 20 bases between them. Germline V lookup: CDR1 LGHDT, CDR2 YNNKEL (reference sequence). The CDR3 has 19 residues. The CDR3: CASSLFRDRLLSGANVLTF. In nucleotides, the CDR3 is TGTGCCAGCAGCCTATTCCGGGACCGACTCCTTTCTGGGGCCAACGTCCTGACTTTC.

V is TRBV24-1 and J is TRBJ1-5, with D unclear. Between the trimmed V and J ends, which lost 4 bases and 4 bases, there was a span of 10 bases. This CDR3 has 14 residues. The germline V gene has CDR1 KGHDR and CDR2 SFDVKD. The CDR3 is CATSELSINQPQHF. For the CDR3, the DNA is TGTGCCACCAGTGAATTGTCGATTAATCAGCCCCAGCATTTT.

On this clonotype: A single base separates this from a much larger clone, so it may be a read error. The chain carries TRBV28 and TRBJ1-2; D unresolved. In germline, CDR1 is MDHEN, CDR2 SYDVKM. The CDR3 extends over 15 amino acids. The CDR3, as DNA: TGTGCCAGCAGTTCCGGGAGCTTATTTAACTATGGCGACACCTTC. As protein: CASSSGSLFNYGDTF.

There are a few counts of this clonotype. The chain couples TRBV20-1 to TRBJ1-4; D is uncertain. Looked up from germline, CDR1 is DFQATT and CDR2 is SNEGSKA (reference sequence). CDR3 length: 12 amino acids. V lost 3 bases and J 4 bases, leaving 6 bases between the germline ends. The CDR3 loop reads CSARLLNEKLFF. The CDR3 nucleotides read TGCAGTGCTAGGTTGCTTAATGAAAAACTGTTTTTT.

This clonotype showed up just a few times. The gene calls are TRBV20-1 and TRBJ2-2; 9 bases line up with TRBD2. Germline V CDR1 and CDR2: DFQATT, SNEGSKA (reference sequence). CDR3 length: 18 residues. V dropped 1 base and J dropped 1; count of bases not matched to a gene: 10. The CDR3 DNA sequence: TGCAGTGCTAGAGGGGCCCGACTAGCGGAGCGGAACACCGGGGAGCTGTTTTTT. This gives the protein CSARGARLAERNTGELFF.

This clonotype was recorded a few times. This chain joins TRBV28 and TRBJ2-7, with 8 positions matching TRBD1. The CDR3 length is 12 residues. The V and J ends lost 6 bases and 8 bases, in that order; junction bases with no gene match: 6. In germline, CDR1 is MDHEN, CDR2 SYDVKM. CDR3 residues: CASRPGQGKQYF. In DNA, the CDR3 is TGTGCCAGCAGGCCCGGACAGGGAAAGCAGTACTTC.

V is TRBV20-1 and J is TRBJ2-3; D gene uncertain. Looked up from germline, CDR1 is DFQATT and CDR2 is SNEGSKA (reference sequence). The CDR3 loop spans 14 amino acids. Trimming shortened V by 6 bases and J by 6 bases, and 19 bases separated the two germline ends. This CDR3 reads CSARPLSPRDTQYF. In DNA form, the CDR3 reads TGCAGTGCCAGACCCCTCAGCCCCAGGGATACGCAGTATTTT.

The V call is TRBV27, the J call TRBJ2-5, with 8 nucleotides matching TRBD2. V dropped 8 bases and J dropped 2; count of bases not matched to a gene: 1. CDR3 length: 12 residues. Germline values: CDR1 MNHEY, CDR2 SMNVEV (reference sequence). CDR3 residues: CASCGRQETQYF. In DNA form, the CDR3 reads TGTGCCAGCTGCGGGAGGCAAGAGACCCAGTACTTC.

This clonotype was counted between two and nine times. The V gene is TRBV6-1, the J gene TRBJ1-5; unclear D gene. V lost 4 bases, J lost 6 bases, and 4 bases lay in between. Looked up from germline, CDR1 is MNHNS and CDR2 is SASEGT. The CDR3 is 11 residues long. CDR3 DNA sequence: TGTGCCAGCAGTGGTATTCAGCCCCAGCATTTT. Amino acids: CASSGIQPQHF.

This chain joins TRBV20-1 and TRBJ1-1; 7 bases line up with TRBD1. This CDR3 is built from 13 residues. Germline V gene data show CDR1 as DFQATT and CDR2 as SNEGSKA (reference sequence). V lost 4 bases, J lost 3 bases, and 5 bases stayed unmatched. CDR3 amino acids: CSAMAGGDTEAFF. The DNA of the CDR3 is TGCAGTGCTATGGCAGGGGGAGACACTGAAGCTTTCTTT.